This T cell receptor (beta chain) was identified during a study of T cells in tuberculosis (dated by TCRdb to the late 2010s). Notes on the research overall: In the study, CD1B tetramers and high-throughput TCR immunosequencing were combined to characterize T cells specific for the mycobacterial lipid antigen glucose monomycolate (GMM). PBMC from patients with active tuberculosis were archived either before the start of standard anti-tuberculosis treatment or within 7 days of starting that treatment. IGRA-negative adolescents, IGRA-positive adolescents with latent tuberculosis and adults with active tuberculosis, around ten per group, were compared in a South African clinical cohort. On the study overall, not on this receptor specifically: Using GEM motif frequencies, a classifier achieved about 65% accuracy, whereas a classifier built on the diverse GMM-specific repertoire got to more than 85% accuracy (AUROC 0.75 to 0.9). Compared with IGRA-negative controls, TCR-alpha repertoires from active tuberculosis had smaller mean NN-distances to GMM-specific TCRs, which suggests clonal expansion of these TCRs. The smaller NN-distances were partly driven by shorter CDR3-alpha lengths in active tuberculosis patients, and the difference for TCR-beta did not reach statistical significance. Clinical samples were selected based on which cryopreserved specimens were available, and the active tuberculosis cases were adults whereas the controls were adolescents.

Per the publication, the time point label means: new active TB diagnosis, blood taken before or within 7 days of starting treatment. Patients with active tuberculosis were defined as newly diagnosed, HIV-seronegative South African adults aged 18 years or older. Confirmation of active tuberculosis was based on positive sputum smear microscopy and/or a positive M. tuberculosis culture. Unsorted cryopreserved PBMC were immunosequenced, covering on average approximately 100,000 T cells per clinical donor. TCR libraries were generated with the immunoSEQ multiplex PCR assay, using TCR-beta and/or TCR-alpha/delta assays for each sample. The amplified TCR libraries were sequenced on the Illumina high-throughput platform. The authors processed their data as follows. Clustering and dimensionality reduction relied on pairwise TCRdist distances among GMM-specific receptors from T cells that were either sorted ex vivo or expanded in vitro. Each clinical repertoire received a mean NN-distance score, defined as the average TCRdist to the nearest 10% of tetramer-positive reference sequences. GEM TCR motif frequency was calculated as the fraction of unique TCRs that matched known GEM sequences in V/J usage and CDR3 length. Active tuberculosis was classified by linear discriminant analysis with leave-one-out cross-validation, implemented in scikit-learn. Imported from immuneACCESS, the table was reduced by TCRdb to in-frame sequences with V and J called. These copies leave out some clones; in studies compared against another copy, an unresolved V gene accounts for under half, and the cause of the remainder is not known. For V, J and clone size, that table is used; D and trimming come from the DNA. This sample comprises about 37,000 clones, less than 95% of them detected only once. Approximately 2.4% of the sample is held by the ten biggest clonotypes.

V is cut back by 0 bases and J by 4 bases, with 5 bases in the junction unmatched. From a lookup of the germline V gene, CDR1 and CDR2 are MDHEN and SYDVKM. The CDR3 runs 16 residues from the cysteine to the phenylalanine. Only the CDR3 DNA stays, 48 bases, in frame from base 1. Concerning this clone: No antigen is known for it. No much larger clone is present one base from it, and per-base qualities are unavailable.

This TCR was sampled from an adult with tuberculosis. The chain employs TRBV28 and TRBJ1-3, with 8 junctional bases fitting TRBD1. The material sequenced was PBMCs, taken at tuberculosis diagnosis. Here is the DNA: TGTGCCAGCAGTTTATGGCAGGGGGCGGACGGAAACACCATATATTTT. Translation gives CASSLWQGADGNTIYF.